Following are 25 T cell receptor beta chains from one sample sequenced in a study of T cells expressing NK-cell markers. TCRdb re-called the 5' RACE reads; every CDR3 protein appears as one record, without DNA. In total, the table holds 350,000 to 450,000 distinct CDR3 sequences. The sequencing sample was made of blood T cells: a sorted CD56 or NKG2C T cell subset, CD4+ or CD8+ T cells, or bulk PBMC T cells (not recorded which). These receptors originate from a man between 18 and 69 years old in good health.

The chain links TRBV6-1 to TRBJ2-1; checking the TCRdb D call of TRBD2 is not possible without DNA. Germline V gives CDR1 MNHNS, CDR2 SASEGT. CDR3 length: 13 amino acids. CDR3: CASSQPAGHEQFF.

V and J are TRBV5-6 and TRBJ2-3; TCRdb proposes TRBD2, but this gene call is untestable without DNA. This CDR3 has 18 amino acids. Germline-derived CDR1 and CDR2 are SGHDT and YYEEEE. This CDR3 reads CASSLWLAGKWVTDTQYF.

This chain joins TRBV20-1 and TRBJ2-3. The CDR3 is 11 residues long. CDR1 DFQATT and CDR2 SNEGSKA come from the germline V gene (reference sequence). The CDR3 loop reads CSGTYTDTQYF.

The genes are TRBV28 and TRBJ2-3. The CDR3 has 15 amino acids. The germline CDR1 and CDR2 sequences are MDHEN and SYDVKM. The CDR3 protein is CASSRSPLPTDTQYF.

The chain recombines TRBV2 with TRBJ1-2. Germline V gives CDR1 SNHLY, CDR2 FYNNEI. The CDR3 has 13 residues. The CDR3 reads CASSAGFNYGYTF.

The chain employs TRBV12-3 or TRBV12-4 and TRBJ2-7; TCRdb's D gene call, TRBD2, goes unchecked for lack of DNA. This CDR3 has 14 residues. CDR3: CASKPRASSYEQYF.

V and J are TRBV6-2 or TRBV6-3 and TRBJ1-2; the TRBD1 assignment by TCRdb is unverifiable without DNA. Germline V lookup: CDR1 MNHEY, CDR2 SVGEGT. The CDR3 is 12 amino acids. CDR3: CASSHHRGGYTF.

The chain couples TRBV29-1 to TRBJ2-7; absent DNA, TCRdb's TRBD1 call cannot be checked. Germline assignment: CDR1 SQVTM and CDR2 ANQGSEA. CDR3 length: 15 residues. CDR3 in amino acids: CSVVETGGRSYEQYF.

V is TRBV6-1 and J is TRBJ1-6; lacking DNA, the TRBD1 call made by TCRdb goes unchecked. The CDR3 has 17 residues. Looked up from germline, CDR1 is MNHNS and CDR2 is SASEGT. The CDR3 sequence is CASSDGTGGLYNSPLHF.

V is TRBV7-3 and J is TRBJ2-3; there is no DNA to check the TCRdb D call of TRBD2. There are 13 residues in the CDR3. Germline-derived CDR1 and CDR2 are SGHTA and FQGTGA. This chain's CDR3 is CASSFLEVDTQYF.

The V and J genes are TRBV20-1 and TRBJ2-1; the D call from TCRdb, TRBD1, cannot be confirmed without DNA. CDR3 length equals 15 residues. The V gene's germline CDR1 is DFQATT and CDR2 SNEGSKA (reference sequence). This CDR3 is CSAQIGTTRYNEQFF.

The chain has TRBV7-8 and TRBJ2-3. The CDR3 totals 15 residues. The germline V gene has CDR1 SGHVS and CDR2 FQNEAQ. This CDR3 is CASSLRPVGTDTQYF.

V gene TRBV5-1 combines with J gene TRBJ2-3; no DNA is available, so the TRBD2 call from TCRdb remains unchecked. This CDR3 has 18 residues. CDR1 is SGHRS, CDR2 YFSETQ, per germline. The chain's CDR3 is CASSLDNLAGGPTDTQYF.

Here the CDR3 reads CASSYGRGRNSPLHF. The gene calls are TRBV6-5 and TRBJ1-6. CDR3 size: 15 residues. Germline loops: CDR1 MNHEY, CDR2 SVGAGI.

The chain carries TRBV2 and TRBJ1-5; TCRdb returns TRBD1, unconfirmable since there is no DNA. The CDR3 has 16 residues. The germline V gene has CDR1 SNHLY and CDR2 FYNNEI. CDR3 protein: CASRGRDRNSNQPQHF.

The chain combines TRBV29-1 with TRBJ2-2; the D call from TCRdb, TRBD1, cannot be confirmed without DNA. Germline V gives CDR1 SQVTM, CDR2 ANQGSEA. CDR3 length: 14 residues. CDR3 region: CSARQQQNTGELFF.

The chain combines TRBV6-2 or TRBV6-3 with TRBJ1-2; lacking DNA, the TRBD1 call made by TCRdb goes unchecked. This CDR3 is built from 16 residues. Germline lookup yields CDR1 MNHEY and CDR2 SVGEGT. The CDR3 is CASSYPSGGARPGYTF.

CDR3 sequence: CASSLAVAGGNEQFF. The rearrangement uses TRBV12-3 or TRBV12-4 and TRBJ2-1; TCRdb selects TRBD2, and the lack of DNA leaves this call unchecked. The CDR3 runs to 15 residues.

The chain uses TRBV6-4 and TRBJ2-7. The CDR3 has 12 residues. CDR1 MRHNA and CDR2 SNTAGT come from the germline V gene. CDR3 residues: CASSDSGLEQYF.

The chain links TRBV5-1 to TRBJ2-3; TCRdb picks TRBD2, but there is no DNA to check that call. CDR1 is SGHRS, CDR2 YFSETQ, per germline. The CDR3 contains 16 residues. This CDR3 reads CASSLGGRSGAGTQYF.

The genes are TRBV20-1 and TRBJ1-6. Looked up from germline, CDR1 is DFQATT and CDR2 is SNEGSKA (reference sequence). This CDR3 comprises 17 residues. The CDR3 sequence: CSAIPAGSSSYNSPLHF.

This rearrangement joins TRBV11-2 to TRBJ1-4; TCRdb designates TRBD1, a call that cannot be tested without DNA. CDR1 is SGHAT and CDR2 is FQNNGV in the germline V gene. The CDR3 contains 14 residues. This CDR3 is CASSRGQLNEKLFF.

The chain links TRBV5-1 to TRBJ1-2; no DNA is available, so the TRBD1 call from TCRdb remains unchecked. The CDR3 covers 14 residues. Looked up from germline, CDR1 is SGHRS and CDR2 is YFSETQ. CDR3 loop: CASSLAVGDYGYTF.

The chain has TRBV6-1 and TRBJ1-5; absent DNA, TCRdb's TRBD1 call cannot be checked. This CDR3 comprises 14 residues. Germline V lookup: CDR1 MNHNS, CDR2 SASEGT. CDR3 in amino acids: CASRPGQFHQPQHF.

V usage is TRBV7-6 and J usage is TRBJ2-5; TCRdb reports TRBD2, a call that lacks DNA to check it against. The CDR3 contains 16 residues. Looked up from germline, CDR1 is SGHVS and CDR2 is FNYEAQ. The CDR3 here is CASSRVPDLIQETQYF. Filled out from reference TRBV7-6 and TRBJ2-5, the complete variable domain reads GAGVSQSPRYKVTKRGQDVALRCDPISGHVSLYWYRQALGQGPEFLTYFNYEAQQDKSGLPNDRFSAERPEGSISTLTIQRTEQRDSAMYRCASSRVPDLIQETQYFGPGTRLLVL.